This TCR beta chain was obtained from a study of a mutant IDH1 vaccine in newly diagnosed glioma. In the study overall: Those enrolled had earlier been treated with radiotherapy, temozolomide, or both, mostly both. Regarding the study as a whole: The vaccine induced immune responses, and these occurred in around 93% of patients.

In regard to this clone: The antigen remains unidentified.

This CDR3 is 14 amino acids long. The germline V gene has CDR1 WNHNN and CDR2 SYGVQD (reference sequence). Trimming stripped 5 bases from V and 3 bases from J, with 10 bases between. Time point described: baseline, week 1 (first vaccination visit). Described treatment: pre-vaccination baseline after standard-of-care therapy. TCRdb's table, derived via immunoSEQ multiplex PCR, lists solely in-frame clones and lacks some. The sample carries tens of thousands of clones, around four fifths recorded once. The clonotype comes from a woman in her fifties or sixties with glioma. The rearrangement links TRBV10-1 to TRBJ2-2, with D tentatively TRBD1 (6 bases). The sequenced sample was PBMCs, obtained from a glioma patient treated with radiotherapy, temozolomide or both. The CDR3 sequence is CASSRDMYTGELFF. In nucleotides, the CDR3 is TGCGCCAGCAGTAGGGACATGTACACCGGGGAGCTGTTTTTT.